A single sample is the source of the 32 T cell receptor beta chains below, sequenced in a study of control samples from healthy donors and cancer patients. Repertoires were generated with immunoSEQ multiplex PCR, while TCRdb's copy carries only in-frame clones and drops some. Among under 65,000 clones listed, about nine tenths were seen once. Sequences were obtained from PBMCs. The source of these receptors is a woman aged 45-60 years with colorectal cancer.

The rearrangement uses TRBV9 and TRBJ2-7, with TRBD2 as a possible D gene (6 bases). Deletions cut 0 bases from V and 3 bases from J, with 13 bases between. CDR1 and CDR2 from the germline V gene are SGDLS and YYNGEE. This CDR3 is built from 15 residues. The CDR3 DNA reads TGTGCCAGCAGCGTAGGGGTTAGCGGAGGCTACGAGCAGTACTTC. This sequence encodes CASSVGVSGGYEQYF.

V is TRBV6-1 and J is TRBJ2-3, with D uncertain. V gave up 2 bases and J gave up 3 bases, with 9 bases separating them. This CDR3 contains 14 residues. The germline V gene encodes CDR1 MNHNS and CDR2 SASEGT. This CDR3 reads CASSEMAATDTQYF. The CDR3 DNA reads as TGTGCCAGCAGTGAAATGGCTGCGACAGATACGCAGTATTTT.

The chain combines TRBV5-1 with TRBJ1-2; tentative D call: TRBD1 (5 bases). Germline CDR1 and CDR2: SGHRS and YFSETQ. This CDR3 is 15 amino acids long. The ends were cut back, 1 base at V and 0 bases at J, with 10 bases in the middle. CDR3 sequence: CASSLLQGTNYGYTF. CDR3 in DNA: TGCGCCAGCAGCTTGTTGCAGGGAACTAACTATGGCTACACCTTC.

The chain carries TRBV7-9 and TRBJ1-1; D is perhaps TRBD1 (5 bases). Germline values: CDR1 SEHNR, CDR2 FQNEAQ (reference sequence). This CDR3 is built from 14 residues. Between the trimmed V and J ends, which lost 1 base and 4 bases, there was a span of 10 bases. The CDR3 region has the DNA TGTGCCAGCAGCTTAGGAGGGGAAGGCACTGAAGCTTTCTTT. This translates into CASSLGGEGTEAFF.

The genes are TRBV6-6 and TRBJ2-5; D gene unclear. The germline gives CDR1 MNHNY, CDR2 SVGAGI (reference sequence). There are 13 residues in the CDR3. Trimming stripped 0 bases from V and 9 bases from J, with 11 bases between. CDR3 in amino acids: CASSYSSFPPQYF. The CDR3 DNA reads as TGTGCCAGCAGTTACTCGAGTTTTCCCCCCCAGTACTTC.

This chain joins TRBV11-3 and TRBJ1-1; maybe TRBD1 (5 bases). Germline values: CDR1 SGHNT, CDR2 YENEEA. This CDR3 spans 13 amino acids. V was trimmed by 3 bases and J by 2 bases, leaving 7 bases between them. As DNA, the CDR3 is TGTGCCAGCAGCTTGGGGGGAAACACTGAAGCTTTCTTT. It is translated as CASSLGGNTEAFF.

The chain carries TRBV9 and TRBJ2-5; D is ambiguous. The germline V and J ends were trimmed by 4 bases and 1 base, with 11 bases remaining between them. Germline-derived CDR1 and CDR2 are SGDLS and YYNGEE. There are 14 residues in the CDR3. CDR3 nucleotide sequence: TGTGCCAGCAGCCCGACGTCGGGCCAAGAGACCCAGTACTTC. Protein: CASSPTSGQETQYF.

The chain joins TRBV5-1 to TRBJ2-7; D unresolved. The germline CDR1 and CDR2 sequences are SGHRS and YFSETQ. The CDR3 is 16 residues long. Trimming removed 0 bases from V and 3 bases from J, with 16 bases in between. The CDR3 sequence: CASSLVGSPYNYEQYF. CDR3 nucleotide sequence: TGCGCCAGCAGCTTGGTGGGTTCACCCTACAACTACGAGCAGTACTTC.

This sequence joins TRBV15 and TRBJ1-2; D is unclear. The CDR3 consists of 16 residues. Trimming stripped 0 bases from V and 7 bases from J, with 18 bases between. The germline CDR1 and CDR2 sequences are LNHNV and YYDKDF (reference sequence). The CDR3 DNA follows: TGTGCCACCAGCAGAGATCGGGTCAAAAGGAGCCTTGGCTACACCTTC. This translates into CATSRDRVKRSLGYTF.

The chain couples TRBV5-6 to TRBJ2-2; D perhaps matches TRBD1 (5 bases). The CDR3 has 14 amino acids. In germline, CDR1 is SGHDT, CDR2 YYEEEE. V was trimmed by 7 bases and J by 0 bases, leaving 10 bases between them. This CDR3 reads CASSDRPNTGELFF. In DNA form, the CDR3 reads TGTGCCAGCTCTGACAGACCGAACACCGGGGAGCTGTTTTTT.

The V gene is TRBV2, the J gene TRBJ1-2, with 8 bases matching TRBD1. CDR3 length: 15 residues. Germline values: CDR1 SNHLY, CDR2 FYNNEI. The V segment lost 0 bases and the J segment 4 bases; nucleotides outside the gene matches: 4. This CDR3 reads CASSEATGVTYGYTF. The CDR3 DNA sequence: TGTGCCAGCAGTGAAGCGACAGGGGTCACCTATGGCTACACCTTC.

This rearrangement joins TRBV5-1 to TRBJ2-1; weak D call: TRBD1 (5 bases). CDR1 is SGHRS and CDR2 is YFSETQ in the germline V gene. With 2 bases removed from V and 9 bases from J, the gap between germline ends came to 21 bases. This CDR3 has 16 amino acids. In DNA, the CDR3 is TGCGCCAGCAGCTTCGGGCACACCAGGGCGTCAGGTGAGCAGTTCTTC. Amino acid sequence: CASSFGHTRASGEQFF.

The chain couples TRBV19 to TRBJ2-3; D remains unclear. V dropped 0 bases and J dropped 4 bases, with 14 bases sitting between them. Germline values: CDR1 LNHDA, CDR2 SQIVND (reference sequence). The CDR3 has 16 amino acids. The CDR3 spells CASSIEAVEVADTQYF. Here the CDR3 DNA reads TGTGCCAGTAGTATAGAGGCGGTGGAAGTCGCAGATACGCAGTATTTT.

A single count supports this clone. The chain recombines TRBV2 with TRBJ1-1, with D maybe TRBD1 (6 bases). Between the trimmed V and J ends, which lost 4 bases and 2 bases, there was a span of 8 bases. The CDR3 length is 13 residues. Germline V gene lookup returns CDR1 SNHLY and CDR2 FYNNEI. CDR3 bases: TGTGCCAGCAGTGGACAGGCTAACACTGAAGCTTTCTTT. It translates to CASSGQANTEAFF. Drawing the rest from reference TRBV2 and TRBJ1-1, the complete variable domain is EPEVTQTPSHQVTQMGQEVILRCVPISNHLYFYWYRQILGQKVEFLVSFYNNEISEKSEIFDDQFSVERPDGSNFTLKIRSTKLEDSAMYFCASSGQANTEAFFGQGTRLTVV.

This sequence joins TRBV5-4 and TRBJ1-3; TRBD1 might be the D (6 bases). Germline V lookup: CDR1 SGHNT, CDR2 YYREEE (reference sequence). Trimming removed 0 bases at V and 1 base at J, with 14 bases between. The CDR3 is made up of 17 amino acids. The CDR3 protein is CASSLDGGGRSGNTIYF. In DNA form, the CDR3 reads TGTGCCAGCAGCTTGGACGGGGGCGGAAGATCTGGAAACACCATATATTTT.

The chain recombines TRBV3-1 (or the pseudogene TRBV3-2) with TRBJ1-1; D might be TRBD1 (5 bases). The CDR3 runs to 13 residues. Per the germline V gene, CDR1 is LGHDT and CDR2 is YNNKEL (reference sequence). Trimming removed 7 bases at V and 6 bases at J, with 15 bases between. The CDR3 loop reads CASTRDFGPEAFF. CDR3 sequence (DNA): TGTGCCAGCACCAGGGACTTCGGTCCTGAAGCTTTCTTT.

The count of this clone is one. CDR3 sequence: CAWSSAGNGGYTF. CDR3 nucleotides: TGTGCCTGGAGTAGCGCAGGCAATGGTGGCTACACCTTC. J is TRBJ1-2 and V is TRBV30; no definite D call. Germline V lookup: CDR1 GTSNPN, CDR2 SVGIG (reference sequence). Trimming removed 2 bases from V and 7 bases from J, with 14 bases in between. This CDR3 has 13 amino acids.

J is TRBJ2-7 and V is TRBV6-1; D ambiguous. The germline CDR1 and CDR2 sequences are MNHNS and SASEGT. Trimming removed 2 bases at V and 2 bases at J, with 7 bases between. This CDR3 is 13 amino acids long. CDR3 sequence reads: CASSELYTYEQYF. In DNA form, the CDR3 reads TGTGCCAGCAGTGAATTGTACACCTACGAGCAGTACTTC.

The chain links TRBV30 to TRBJ2-5, with a weak D call TRBD2 (6 bases). Germline values: CDR1 GTSNPN, CDR2 SVGIG (reference sequence). Trimming pared 5 bases from V and 1 base from J, leaving 8 bases between. This CDR3 has 12 amino acids. Here the CDR3 DNA reads TGTGCCTGGGGGGGGTTCCAAGAGACCCAGTACTTC. As protein: CAWGGFQETQYF.

The chain recombines TRBV12-3 or TRBV12-4 with TRBJ1-5; the D is unclear. Trimming removed 7 bases at V and 0 bases at J, with 7 bases between. The CDR3 is 13 amino acids. The CDR3 DNA reads as TGTGCCAGCAAAGGGTATAGCAATCAGCCCCAGCATTTT. Encoded protein: CASKGYSNQPQHF.

The chain combines TRBV13 with TRBJ2-7, with D maybe TRBD1 (6 bases). The ends were cut back, 4 bases at V and 2 bases at J, with 15 bases in the middle. Germline V gene data show CDR1 as PRHDT and CDR2 as FYEKMQ (reference sequence). The CDR3 contains 15 residues. Here the CDR3 reads CASSSRDIGTYEQYF. The CDR3 DNA reads TGTGCCAGCAGCTCCCGGGACATCGGGACCTACGAGCAGTACTTC. Drawing the rest from reference TRBV13 and TRBJ2-7, the complete variable domain is AAGVIQSPRHLIKEKRETATLKCYPIPRHDTVYWYQQGPGQDPQFLISFYEKMQSDKGSIPDRFSAQQFSDYHSELNMSSLELGDSALYFCASSSRDIGTYEQYFGPGTRLTVT.

This chain uses TRBV19 with TRBJ1-5; no reliable D call. V was pared by 5 bases and J by 0 bases, with 5 bases between. This CDR3 has 13 amino acids. Germline V gene data show CDR1 as LNHDA and CDR2 as SQIVND (reference sequence). The CDR3 bases are TGTGCCAGTAGTGACAATAGCAATCAGCCCCAGCATTTT. This encodes CASSDNSNQPQHF.

This chain links TRBV9 with TRBJ2-3; D call uncertain. Germline V gene lookup returns CDR1 SGDLS and CDR2 YYNGEE. Trimming stripped 0 bases from V and 2 bases from J, with 10 bases between. The CDR3 is 15 residues long. The chain's CDR3 is CASSVVGSPTDTQYF. In DNA form, the CDR3 reads TGTGCCAGCAGCGTAGTAGGGTCGCCCACAGATACGCAGTATTTT.

The rearrangement uses TRBV5-8 and TRBJ2-2; D gene unclear. Germline lookup yields CDR1 SGHTS and CDR2 YDEGEE. The CDR3 consists of 14 residues. V was trimmed by 7 bases and J by 0 bases, leaving 10 bases between them. The CDR3 DNA follows: TGTGCCAGCGCGACGGTCCCGAACACCGGGGAGCTGTTTTTT. Its translation: CASATVPNTGELFF.

The chain links TRBV19 to TRBJ2-4; a possible D gene is TRBD2 (6 bases). Trimming pared 1 base from V and 1 base from J, leaving 11 bases between. The germline V gene encodes CDR1 LNHDA and CDR2 SQIVND (reference sequence). This CDR3 contains 16 residues. The CDR3 coding sequence is TGTGCCAGTAGTATAGGGTTTGGAGGGGCCAAAAACATTCAGTACTTC. Translation gives CASSIGFGGAKNIQYF.

A few counts support this clone. The chain is built from TRBV19 and TRBJ1-5; a weak D match, TRBD1 (6 bases). Germline V CDR1 and CDR2: LNHDA, SQIVND (reference sequence). The ends were cut back, 6 bases at V and 0 bases at J, with 24 bases in the middle. This CDR3 region has 19 residues. The CDR3 DNA reads TGTGCCAGTAGCCAACTCGGGGGGGCTGGACGGTTTAGCAATCAGCCCCAGCATTTT. Amino acid sequence: CASSQLGGAGRFSNQPQHF.

CDR3 sequence reads: CAWSGEGSGANVLTF. As DNA, the CDR3 is TGTGCCTGGTCGGGGGAGGGAAGTGGGGCCAACGTCCTGACTTTC. The chain employs TRBV30 and TRBJ2-6; 7 nucleotides agree with TRBD2. This CDR3 is 15 amino acids long. Germline V lookup: CDR1 GTSNPN, CDR2 SVGIG (reference sequence). The ends lost 5 bases at V and 3 bases at J; junction bases unmatched: 7.

This chain connects TRBV2 to TRBJ1-1; 7 bases align to TRBD1. The germline V gene has CDR1 SNHLY and CDR2 FYNNEI. The J segment lost 1 base and the V segment lost 7 bases, leaving 6 bases of the junction unmatched. The CDR3 totals 14 residues. The DNA for the CDR3 is TGTGCCAGCAAATCCGGGACAGCGAACACTGAAGCTTTCTTT. As protein: CASKSGTANTEAFF. Variable domain in full (rest from reference TRBV2 and TRBJ1-1): EPEVTQTPSHQVTQMGQEVILRCVPISNHLYFYWYRQILGQKVEFLVSFYNNEISEKSEIFDDQFSVERPDGSNFTLKIRSTKLEDSAMYFCASKSGTANTEAFFGQGTRLTVV.

The rearrangement joins TRBV29-1 to TRBJ2-1; 11 bases match TRBD2. Germline CDR1 reads SQVTM; CDR2 reads ANQGSEA. The junction had 11 bases not matched to a gene; V was cut back by 0 bases and J by 7 bases. CDR3 size: 17 residues. The CDR3 DNA reads TGCAGCGTTGAAGAGAGGCGGACTAGCGGGTTCAAAAATGAGCAGTTCTTC. It translates to CSVEERRTSGFKNEQFF.

The CDR3 sequence: CASSSLLREITGELFF. The CDR3 coding sequence is TGCGCCAGCAGCTCCCTCCTGCGGGAGATCACCGGGGAGCTGTTTTTT. This chain uses TRBV5-1 with TRBJ2-2, with TRBD2 identical over 7 bases. Germline-derived CDR1 and CDR2 are SGHRS and YFSETQ. There are 16 residues in the CDR3. The J segment lost 4 bases and the V segment lost 3 bases, leaving 9 bases of the junction unmatched.

The gene calls are TRBV28 and TRBJ2-3; no definite D call. Germline V gene data show CDR1 as MDHEN and CDR2 as SYDVKM. This CDR3 spans 12 amino acids. V was pared by 3 bases and J by 4 bases, with 5 bases between. This chain's CDR3 is CASSFLADTQYF. The CDR3 bases are TGTGCCAGCAGTTTCCTGGCAGATACGCAGTATTTT.

The V gene is TRBV28, the J gene TRBJ2-7; D might be TRBD2 (5 bases). Trimming removed 2 bases from V and 2 bases from J, with 10 bases in between. This CDR3 has 14 residues. Germline CDR1 MDHEN, CDR2 SYDVKM. CDR3 loop: CASSLRGPTYEQYF. CDR3 DNA sequence: TGTGCCAGCAGTTTAAGAGGGCCCACCTACGAGCAGTACTTC.